Below, 25 T cell receptor beta chains from the same sample are listed, as sequenced in a study of identical twins. Using its own MiXCR run on the 5' RACE reads, TCRdb lists one record per CDR3 protein. The table lists 200,000 to 300,000 distinct CDR3 sequences, about 11% of them singletons. The sequencing input was memory T cells sorted from blood. The receptors were gathered from a man aged 45-60 years in good health.

The chain joins TRBV2 to TRBJ2-7; the D is unclear. Germline values: CDR1 SNHLY, CDR2 FYNNEI. This CDR3 contains 13 residues. V lost 1 base and J 3 bases, leaving 7 bases between the germline ends. This CDR3 is CASSEGFSYEQYF. The CDR3 region has the DNA TGTGCCAGCAGTGAAGGGTTCAGCTACGAGCAGTACTTC.

This clonotype was picked up many times. This rearrangement joins TRBV30 to TRBJ1-4; the D gene is possibly TRBD1 (5 bases). The CDR3 covers 12 residues. Per germline, CDR1 GTSNPN and CDR2 SVGIG (reference sequence). V lost 3 bases, J lost 10 bases, and 12 bases lay in between. The CDR3 loop reads CAWRSLGGKLFF. CDR3 nucleotide sequence: TGTGCCTGGAGGTCCCTGGGGGGAAAACTGTTTTTT.

Only a few counts were recorded for this clonotype. This chain uses TRBV11-2 with TRBJ2-1; D gene ambiguous. Germline lookup yields CDR1 SGHAT and CDR2 FQNNGV. V dropped 1 base and J dropped 6 bases, with 13 bases sitting between them. This CDR3 is built from 15 residues. The CDR3 nucleotides are TGTGCCAGCAGCTTAGTGTCCACCGGCGGCAATGAGCAGTTCTTC. It is translated as CASSLVSTGGNEQFF.

The chain uses TRBV30 and TRBJ2-7; D unresolved. Per the germline V gene, CDR1 is GTSNPN and CDR2 is SVGIG (reference sequence). With 8 bases removed from V and 3 bases from J, the gap between germline ends came to 14 bases. CDR3 size: 12 residues. The CDR3 is CAGLGSGYEQYF. The CDR3 region has the DNA TGTGCCGGCTTGGGTTCGGGCTACGAGCAGTACTTC.

This clonotype was seen a few times. V gene TRBV7-2 combines with J gene TRBJ2-7; TRBD1 aligns across 9 bases. The length of the CDR3 is 15 residues. V shed 5 bases, J shed 4 bases, and the junction held 9 bases outside the gene matches. CDR1 SGHTA and CDR2 FQGNSA come from the germline V gene. This chain's CDR3 is CASSGYRGTGYEQYF. CDR3 in DNA: TGTGCCAGCAGCGGATACAGGGGGACAGGGTACGAGCAGTACTTC.

This clonotype was seen only a few times. V gene TRBV25-1 combines with J gene TRBJ2-2; 9 bases match TRBD2. Germline V gene lookup returns CDR1 MGHDK and CDR2 SYGVNS. V gave up 5 bases and J gave up 3 bases; unmatched junction bases: 4. The CDR3 runs 15 residues. CDR3 amino acids: CASSLAGPYTGELFF. CDR3 nucleotides: TGTGCCAGCAGTCTAGCGGGACCTTACACCGGGGAGCTGTTTTTT.

This clonotype came up many times. The J gene is TRBJ2-7, the V gene TRBV4-3; 9 bases line up with TRBD1. This CDR3 comprises 16 residues. V was clipped by 4 bases and J by 4 bases; unmatched bases: 11. The V gene's germline CDR1 is LGHNA and CDR2 YSLEER. The CDR3 loop reads CASSRSLGTGTYEQYF. The CDR3, as DNA: TGCGCCAGCAGCCGAAGTCTAGGGACAGGGACGTACGAGCAGTACTTC.

Many counts were recorded for this clonotype. This chain links TRBV7-8 with TRBJ1-1, with D tentatively TRBD1 (5 bases). The germline gives CDR1 SGHVS, CDR2 FQNEAQ. V lost 5 bases to trimming and J lost 4 bases, with 14 bases between them. CDR3 length equals 14 residues. This CDR3 is CASSPWGSFTEAFF. The DNA of the CDR3 is TGTGCCAGCAGCCCTTGGGGGTCATTCACTGAAGCTTTCTTT.

The chain couples TRBV7-2 to TRBJ1-3; tentatively, D is TRBD1 (5 bases). Trimming took off 5 bases at V and 4 bases at J, with 18 bases between the two ends. The CDR3 runs to 16 residues. CDR1 is SGHTA, CDR2 FQGNSA, per germline. CDR3 in amino acids: CASSRPFGRAGNTIYF. CDR3 DNA: TGTGCCAGCAGCCGCCCATTCGGCAGGGCGGGAAACACCATATATTTT.

This clonotype was recorded at least ten times. The chain joins TRBV13 to TRBJ2-2; 8 bases agree with TRBD1. Germline V gives CDR1 PRHDT, CDR2 FYEKMQ (reference sequence). CDR3 length: 13 amino acids. With V trimmed by 6 bases and J by 6 bases, 3 bases remained unmatched. The CDR3: CASRSRGPGELFF. The CDR3 DNA is TGTGCCAGCAGATCCAGGGGGCCCGGGGAGCTGTTTTTT.

This clonotype was detected many times. The V and J genes are TRBV6-5 and TRBJ2-7; 7 nucleotides align to TRBD2. Germline assignment: CDR1 MNHEY and CDR2 SVGAGI. Trimming removed 2 bases from V and 6 bases from J; junction bases left unmatched: 4. This CDR3 comprises 13 residues. CDR3 residues: CASSYVGGSEQYF. CDR3 sequence (DNA): TGTGCCAGCAGTTACGTGGGGGGGAGCGAGCAGTACTTC.

This clonotype was counted ten times or more. This sequence joins TRBV5-1 and TRBJ2-7; TRBD2 is a possible D gene (5 bases). The germline CDR1 and CDR2 sequences are SGHRS and YFSETQ. Between the trimmed V and J ends, which lost 1 base and 1 base, there was a span of 12 bases. The CDR3 contains 15 residues. CDR3 in amino acids: CASSLLDSRSYEQYF. In DNA, the CDR3 is TGCGCCAGCAGCTTGCTGGACTCCCGTTCCTACGAGCAGTACTTC.

This clonotype was seen a handful of times. The J gene is TRBJ2-7, the V gene TRBV28; a weak D match, TRBD2 (5 bases). The germline CDR1 and CDR2 sequences are MDHEN and SYDVKM. The CDR3 is 12 amino acids. V was trimmed by 6 bases and J by 3 bases, leaving 9 bases between them. CDR3: CASRKGSYEQYF. The CDR3 DNA reads as TGTGCCAGCAGGAAAGGGAGCTACGAGCAGTACTTC.

In this sample, this clonotype turned up many times. The genes are TRBV6-2 or TRBV6-3 and TRBJ2-4, with 11 positions matching TRBD2. The CDR3 totals 15 residues. CDR1 MNHEY and CDR2 SVGEGT come from the germline V gene. V was clipped by 10 bases and J by 2 bases; unmatched bases: 7. The CDR3 DNA reads as TGTGCCATCCTTAGCGGGGGGGCGTCCAAAAACATTCAGTACTTC. It codes for CAILSGGASKNIQYF.

This clonotype was picked up a small number of times. This chain joins TRBV5-1 and TRBJ1-1; D uncertain. Germline V CDR1 and CDR2: SGHRS, YFSETQ. The V gene lost 5 bases and the J gene lost 0 bases, with 11 bases spanning the gap. CDR3 size: 14 residues. CDR3 sequence (DNA): TGCGCCAGCAGACTGGACGGTTTGAACACTGAAGCTTTCTTT. Translated, it gives CASRLDGLNTEAFF.

This clonotype has just one count. V is TRBV6-5 and J is TRBJ1-1; the match to TRBD1 covers 7 bases. The CDR3 is 17 amino acids. Germline trimming cut 2 bases from V and 7 bases from J; bases unmatched to any gene: 16. Germline lookup yields CDR1 MNHEY and CDR2 SVGAGI. CDR3 region: CASSYRAAKIWDSEAFF. CDR3 DNA sequence: TGTGCCAGCAGTTACCGGGCTGCGAAAATTTGGGACAGTGAAGCTTTCTTT.

This clonotype has only a few counts. This chain connects TRBV10-3 to TRBJ1-1, with D possibly being TRBD1 (6 bases). The CDR3 is made up of 13 amino acids. Trimming took 5 bases from V and 2 from J, leaving 9 bases between them. Germline assignment: CDR1 ENHRY and CDR2 SYGVKD. The chain's CDR3 is CAISLGHNTEAFF. The CDR3 DNA sequence: TGTGCCATCAGTTTGGGACACAACACTGAAGCTTTCTTT.

The chain links TRBV5-1 to TRBJ2-1; D is perhaps TRBD2 (5 bases). The CDR3 contains 15 residues. V lost 0 bases, J lost 6 bases, and 13 bases lay in between. The germline gives CDR1 SGHRS, CDR2 YFSETQ. The CDR3 nucleotides are TGCGCCAGCAGCTTGGCCGGGGTATCGATCAATGAGCAGTTCTTC. Residues: CASSLAGVSINEQFF.

This chain joins TRBV5-6 and TRBJ2-7; D unresolved. There are 13 residues in the CDR3. Germline V gene sequence: CDR1 SGHDT, CDR2 YYEEEE. Trimming shortened V by 2 bases and J by 2 bases, and 8 bases separated the two germline ends. The DNA for the CDR3 is TGTGCCAGCAGCTTTACGAATCCCTACGAGCAGTACTTC. Amino acids: CASSFTNPYEQYF.

There are many counts of this clonotype. V is TRBV12-3 or TRBV12-4 and J is TRBJ1-5; a possible D gene is TRBD1 (6 bases). The CDR3 totals 13 residues. V was cut by 8 bases and J by 2 bases, with 10 bases left in between. CDR3 loop: CASSAGGNQPQHF. The CDR3 DNA reads TGTGCCAGCTCAGCAGGGGGCAATCAGCCCCAGCATTTT.

The chain has TRBV5-1 and TRBJ2-1; the match to TRBD2 covers 9 bases. Germline assignment: CDR1 SGHRS and CDR2 YFSETQ. CDR3 length: 14 amino acids. The V and J ends lost 7 bases and 6 bases, in that order; junction bases with no gene match: 8. The CDR3 spells CASSVAGVGNEQFF. CDR3 DNA: TGCGCCAGCTCGGTAGCGGGGGTTGGCAATGAGCAGTTCTTC.

This clonotype was seen many times. The chain is built from TRBV6-1 and TRBJ1-3; possible D gene TRBD1, 6 bases. The CDR3 extends over 15 amino acids. Germline V gene lookup returns CDR1 MNHNS and CDR2 SASEGT. With 7 bases removed from V and 4 bases from J, the gap between germline ends came to 17 bases. The CDR3 loop reads CASNTPRDKGNTIYF. The CDR3 bases are TGTGCCAGCAATACACCCCGGGACAAAGGAAACACCATATATTTT.

There are many counts of this clonotype. This CDR3 is CASSYSTSGSYEQYF. The CDR3 nucleotides are TGTGCCAGCAGTTACTCGACTAGCGGGAGCTACGAGCAGTACTTC. V and J are TRBV6-2 or TRBV6-3 and TRBJ2-7, with 12 positions matching TRBD2. The junction had 0 bases not matched to a gene; V was cut back by 0 bases and J by 3 bases. CDR1 is MNHEY, CDR2 SVGEGT, per germline. The CDR3 contains 15 residues.

This clonotype was detected many times. The J gene is TRBJ2-1, the V gene TRBV4-1; 9 bases line up with TRBD2. Germline-derived CDR1 and CDR2 are MGHRA and YSYEKL. The junction had 2 bases not matched to a gene; V was cut back by 1 base and J by 4 bases. The CDR3 is 15 residues long. The CDR3 sequence is CASSQVAGDYNEQFF. DNA for the CDR3: TGCGCCAGCAGCCAAGTAGCGGGAGATTACAATGAGCAGTTCTTC.

As regards this clonotype: This clone may be a read error of a much larger clone one base away. This chain's CDR3 is CASSQNGAVKQPQHF. Written as DNA, the CDR3 is TGTGCCAGCAGCCAAAATGGGGCAGTAAAGCAGCCCCAGCATTTT. The J gene is TRBJ1-5, the V gene TRBV3-1, with D possibly matching TRBD1 (5 bases). Per germline, CDR1 LGHDT and CDR2 YNNKEL (reference sequence). The length of the CDR3 is 15 residues. V was trimmed by 2 bases and J by 7 bases, leaving 15 bases between them.